The 2 T cell receptor beta chains below were found in one sample sequenced in a study of T cell responses to AZD1222 COVID-19 vaccine (dated by TCRdb to about 2021). The sample's time point label is to be understood as: baseline before first vaccination. The treatment or condition label, as the study defines it: meningococcal conjugate vaccine given as trial control. Library construction relied on the immunoSEQ multiplex PCR assay. TCRdb holds this immuneACCESS table with in-frame rearrangements only. Some clones are missing; in checked studies, unresolved V genes explain under half, and the rest has no known cause. This sample gives around 180,000 clones in total; 80% to 90% of them show up just once. Together, the top ten hold 2.5% to 3% of the sample. Sequencing used peripheral blood, obtained on day 0 of MenACWY control vaccination. All receptors derive from an adult in good health.

The chain links TRBV14 to TRBJ2-7; 11 bases are a match to TRBD1. The germline V gene encodes CDR1 SGHDN and CDR2 FVKESK. The CDR3 totals 15 residues. Trimming removed 6 bases from V and 3 bases from J; junction bases left unmatched: 7. The CDR3 DNA reads as TGTGCCAGCAGGCCTGCCGGGACAGGGGGCTACGAGCAGTACTTC. Translating it yields CASRPAGTGGYEQYF.

This chain connects TRBV13 to TRBJ2-1; D is undetermined. This CDR3 comprises 14 residues. Per the germline V gene, CDR1 is PRHDT and CDR2 is FYEKMQ (reference sequence). V was pared by 0 bases and J by 4 bases, with 7 bases between. The chain's CDR3 is CASSLGSSYNEQFF. The CDR3 DNA reads as TGTGCCAGCAGCTTAGGGAGTAGTTACAATGAGCAGTTCTTC.